What follows are 29 T cell receptor beta chains derived from one specimen sequenced in a study of T-cell reconstitution after alpha-beta-depleted transplantation in children. A TCRbeta library incorporating unique molecular identifiers was prepared. Each CDR3 protein is one row after TCRdb ran MiXCR on the PCR reads. The repertoire holds over 200,000 distinct CDR3 sequences, with roughly a tenth as singletons. The specimen was PBMCs, collected before TCRalphabeta/CD19-depleted stem cell transplant. The receptors originated from a child under three years old with acute myeloid leukemia, due to receive a stem cell transplant.

The table lists this clonotype with many counts. The V gene is TRBV7-8, the J gene TRBJ1-5, with 7 bases fitting TRBD1. The germline V gene has CDR1 SGHVS and CDR2 FQNEAQ. The CDR3 has 16 residues. The junction had 2 bases not matched to a gene; V was cut back by 0 bases and J by 0 bases. The CDR3: CASSLAGTASNQPQHF. In nucleotides, the CDR3 is TGTGCCAGCAGCTTAGCAGGGACAGCTAGCAATCAGCCCCAGCATTTT.

The table lists this clonotype with many counts. V gene TRBV10-3 combines with J gene TRBJ2-1, with D possibly matching TRBD2 (6 bases). This CDR3 is built from 13 residues. Trimming removed 8 bases from V and 0 bases from J, with 8 bases in between. Germline loops: CDR1 ENHRY, CDR2 SYGVKD. Here the CDR3 reads CAIRESSYNEQFF. The DNA of the CDR3 is TGTGCCATCCGGGAGAGCTCCTACAATGAGCAGTTCTTC.

At least ten counts were recorded for this clonotype. The chain carries TRBV7-3 and TRBJ2-7, with 14 nucleotides matching TRBD2. The CDR3 has 17 residues. With V trimmed by 5 bases and J by 4 bases, 10 bases remained unmatched. Germline CDR1 SGHTA, CDR2 FQGTGA. The CDR3 region is CASSPRGLAGEGYEQYF. Here the CDR3 DNA reads TGTGCCAGCAGCCCCCGGGGACTAGCGGGAGAGGGATACGAGCAGTACTTC.

This clonotype has just a few counts. This chain links TRBV12-3 or TRBV12-4 with TRBJ1-3; D call uncertain. Trimming shortened V by 8 bases and J by 0 bases, and 14 bases separated the two germline ends. The CDR3 spans 15 residues. The CDR3 nucleotides are TGTGCCAGCCTCCCCCTGCGGAGCTCTGGAAACACCATATATTTT. This sequence encodes CASLPLRSSGNTIYF.

Ten or more counts support this clonotype. V and J are TRBV9 and TRBJ2-7; 7 bases align to TRBD1. This CDR3 spans 15 amino acids. CDR1 and CDR2 (germline): SGDLS, YYNGEE. J lost 7 bases, V lost 0 bases, and 10 bases had no gene match. CDR3 bases: TGTGCCAGCAGCGTAGCCCAAGGACAGGCCTCTGAGCAGTACTTC. It specifies CASSVAQGQASEQYF.

A few counts support this clonotype. This chain uses TRBV7-2 with TRBJ2-1, with 11 bases matching TRBD2. The length of the CDR3 is 15 residues. Germline V lookup: CDR1 SGHTA, CDR2 FQGNSA. The V gene end was trimmed by 4 bases and the J gene end by 9 bases; junction bases not matched to a gene: 8. The CDR3 is CASSSGTSGFLEQFF. The CDR3 DNA sequence: TGTGCCAGCAGCTCTGGGACTAGCGGATTTCTTGAGCAGTTCTTC.

This clonotype was observed at least ten times. The V call is TRBV24-1, the J call TRBJ2-3, with 9 nucleotides matching TRBD1. V was clipped by 3 bases and J by 4 bases; unmatched bases: 7. Germline V lookup: CDR1 KGHDR, CDR2 SFDVKD. The CDR3 has 16 residues. The CDR3 is CATSDVGQGRADTQYF. CDR3 nucleotides: TGTGCCACCAGTGATGTGGGACAGGGTAGAGCAGATACGCAGTATTTT.

This clonotype was recorded at least ten times. V is TRBV29-1 and J is TRBJ2-2; tentatively, D is TRBD1 (6 bases). Germline-derived CDR1 and CDR2 are SQVTM and ANQGSEA. Trimming shortened V by 7 bases and J by 0 bases, and 12 bases separated the two germline ends. CDR3 length: 14 residues. The CDR3 sequence is CSAGTPANTGELFF. Here the CDR3 DNA reads TGCAGCGCCGGGACACCGGCGAACACCGGGGAGCTGTTTTTT.

The sample holds a few counts of this clonotype. The rearrangement links TRBV20-1 to TRBJ2-5, with 8 positions matching TRBD1. From germline, CDR1 is DFQATT and CDR2 SNEGSKA (reference sequence). With 3 bases clipped from V and 4 bases from J, the junction kept 7 bases outside the gene matches. The CDR3 contains 14 residues. CDR3 residues: CSASPRTGIETQYF. CDR3 sequence (DNA): TGCAGTGCTAGCCCGCGGACAGGGATAGAGACCCAGTACTTC.

This clonotype occurred many times. The chain links TRBV5-1 to TRBJ2-2; D not certain. Trimming pared 3 bases from V and 6 bases from J, leaving 9 bases between. CDR3 length: 13 amino acids. Germline-derived CDR1 and CDR2 are SGHRS and YFSETQ. CDR3 amino acids: CASSSQEPGELFF. The CDR3 DNA sequence: TGCGCCAGCAGCTCTCAGGAACCCGGGGAGCTGTTTTTT. The full variable domain, completed using reference TRBV5-1 and TRBJ2-2, is KAGVTQTPRYLIKTRGQQVTLSCSPISGHRSVSWYQQTPGQGLQFLFEYFSETQRNKGNFPGRFSGRQFSNSRSEMNVSTLELGDSALYLCASSSQEPGELFFGEGSRLTVL.

Many counts were recorded for this clonotype. The chain recombines TRBV5-1 with TRBJ2-1; a possible D gene is TRBD1 (6 bases). Per germline, CDR1 SGHRS and CDR2 YFSETQ. The V end lost 0 bases, the J end lost 0 bases, and 10 bases lay between the germline ends. This CDR3 has 16 amino acids. The CDR3 loop is CASSLAGTSSYNEQFF. The CDR3 coding sequence is TGCGCCAGCAGCTTGGCAGGGACAAGCTCCTACAATGAGCAGTTCTTC.

This chain joins TRBV30 and TRBJ1-6, with unresolved D. The germline V gene has CDR1 GTSNPN and CDR2 SVGIG (reference sequence). This CDR3 comprises 13 residues. V was pared by 1 base and J by 10 bases, with 11 bases between. CDR3 amino acids: CAWSASKGSPLHF. Written as DNA, the CDR3 is TGTGCCTGGAGTGCCTCCAAGGGCTCACCCCTCCACTTT.

The rearrangement links TRBV20-1 to TRBJ2-5, with TRBD2 matching over 10 bases. V trimming: 1 base; J trimming: 4 bases; junction bases outside the gene matches: 9. This CDR3 is built from 16 residues. Looked up from germline, CDR1 is DFQATT and CDR2 is SNEGSKA (reference sequence). CDR3 loop: CSARGEASGSLETQYF. DNA of the CDR3: TGCAGTGCTAGAGGTGAAGCTAGCGGGAGTCTAGAGACCCAGTACTTC.

This clonotype was picked up a small number of times. The V call is TRBV14, the J call TRBJ1-5; D unclear. V lost 0 bases to trimming and J lost 4 bases, with 4 bases between them. This CDR3 contains 13 residues. Per the germline V gene, CDR1 is SGHDN and CDR2 is FVKESK. Here the CDR3 DNA reads TGTGCCAGCAGCCAAGACATAAATCAGCCCCAGCATTTT. Protein: CASSQDINQPQHF.

This clonotype occurred many times. The chain combines TRBV6-6 with TRBJ1-3, with a weak D call TRBD1 (5 bases). The CDR3 spans 13 residues. V shed 6 bases and J shed 3 bases, with 9 bases lying between them. Germline V lookup: CDR1 MNHNY, CDR2 SVGAGI (reference sequence). The CDR3 loop reads CASSGTLGNTIYF. CDR3 nucleotide sequence: TGTGCCAGCAGCGGGACGCTTGGAAACACCATATATTTT.

This clonotype was detected many times. The chain uses TRBV25-1 and TRBJ2-1; 7 bases are a match to TRBD2. Germline CDR1 and CDR2: MGHDK and SYGVNS. The CDR3 has 14 residues. The DNA for the CDR3 is TGTGCGAAATGGACGAGCGGGAAGTGCAATGAGCAGTTCTTC. Encoded protein: CAKWTSGKCNEQFF. The variable domain in full, completed from reference TRBV25-1 and TRBJ2-1, reads EADIYQTPRYLVIGTGKKITLECSQTMGHDKMYWYQQDPGMELHLIHYSYGVNSTEKGDLSSESTVSRIRTEHFPLTLESARPSHTSQYLCAKWTSGKCNEQFFGPGTRLTVL.

This clonotype was picked up many times. The V gene is TRBV7-2, the J gene TRBJ2-1, with D hard to call. Trimming stripped 5 bases from V and 5 bases from J, with 10 bases between. The germline V gene encodes CDR1 SGHTA and CDR2 FQGNSA. The CDR3 contains 13 residues. This chain's CDR3 is CASSAYYDNEQFF. The CDR3 DNA reads TGTGCCAGCAGCGCCTACTACGACAATGAGCAGTTCTTC.

This clonotype was found many times. V is TRBV7-2 and J is TRBJ1-5, with a possible D match to TRBD1 (6 bases). The ends were cut back, 5 bases at V and 7 bases at J, with 15 bases in the middle. The germline CDR1 and CDR2 sequences are SGHTA and FQGNSA. This CDR3 contains 14 residues. CDR3 sequence: CASSLGTLGQPQHF. The CDR3 coding sequence is TGTGCCAGCAGCCTCGGGACATTAGGCCAGCCCCAGCATTTT. Complete variable domain (other parts from reference TRBV7-2 and TRBJ1-5): GAGVSQSPSNKVTEKGKDVELRCDPISGHTALYWYRQSLGQGLEFLIYFQGNSAPDKSGLPSDRFSAERTGGSVSTLTIQRTQQEDSAVYLCASSLGTLGQPQHFGDGTRLSIL.

A note on this clonotype: Germline is not matched at one junction end, which may reflect a read error. This rearrangement joins TRBV14 to TRBJ1-3, with D possibly matching TRBD1 (5 bases). Germline CDR1 is SGHDN and CDR2 is FVKESK. The CDR3 loop spans 18 amino acids. CDR3 amino acids: CTSSQSRGVGRDGNTIYF. CDR3 DNA: TGTACCAGCAGCCAAAGCCGGGGCGTAGGGCGCGATGGAAACACCATATATTTT.

In this sample, this clonotype turned up many times. The V call is TRBV5-1, the J call TRBJ2-2, with D possibly being TRBD2 (6 bases). CDR3 length: 15 amino acids. The germline CDR1 and CDR2 sequences are SGHRS and YFSETQ. V was trimmed by 4 bases and J by 5 bases, leaving 15 bases between them. The CDR3 DNA follows: TGCGCCAGCAGCGGAGGGACGGAGAAGACCGGGGAGCTGTTTTTT. Translating it yields CASSGGTEKTGELFF.

This clonotype has ten or more counts. V is TRBV7-3 and J is TRBJ1-3, with D unresolved. The germline V gene encodes CDR1 SGHTA and CDR2 FQGTGA. With 2 bases removed from V and 0 bases from J, the gap between germline ends came to 11 bases. The CDR3 spans 16 residues. Here the CDR3 DNA reads TGTGCCAGCAGCTTAGCGGGGTGGGGCTCTGGAAACACCATATATTTT. Translation: CASSLAGWGSGNTIYF.

This clonotype was seen ten or more times. The chain has TRBV7-6 and TRBJ2-1, with D perhaps being TRBD1 or TRBD2 (5 bases each). The V end was cut by 4 bases, the J end by 1 base, with 11 bases between. Germline V gives CDR1 SGHVS, CDR2 FNYEAQ. The CDR3 has 15 residues. The CDR3 DNA is TGTGCCAGCAGCTCGGGGACGGCTTCCTACAATGAGCAGTTCTTC. This encodes CASSSGTASYNEQFF.

The table lists this clonotype with a few counts. The chain couples TRBV28 to TRBJ2-2; a weak D match, TRBD1 (5 bases). CDR1 is MDHEN and CDR2 is SYDVKM in the germline V gene. The CDR3 extends over 16 amino acids. V was shortened by 3 bases and J by 2 bases, with 13 bases between the two germline ends. CDR3 in DNA: TGTGCCAGCAGTTTGACCACGACAGCTAACACCGGGGAGCTGTTTTTT. Amino acids: CASSLTTTANTGELFF.

This clonotype was observed many times. The chain carries TRBV7-2 and TRBJ1-1; no reliable D call. This CDR3 is built from 14 residues. Germline loops: CDR1 SGHTA, CDR2 FQGNSA. Trimming removed 2 bases at V and 1 base at J, with 8 bases between. CDR3 nucleotide sequence: TGTGCCAGCAGCTTATTCCTAAGGAACACTGAAGCTTTCTTT. Translation gives CASSLFLRNTEAFF.

This clonotype has ten or more counts. This CDR3 reads CASSPDLPDTQYF. The CDR3 nucleotides read TGTGCCAGCAGCCCGGATCTGCCAGATACGCAGTATTTT. The chain joins TRBV7-9 to TRBJ2-3; D is unclear. CDR1 is SEHNR and CDR2 is FQNEAQ in the germline V gene (reference sequence). Trimming cost V 5 bases and J 4 bases, with 10 bases left between them. The CDR3 has 13 residues.

On this clonotype itself: This sequence may be a read error, since a much larger clone differs from it by one base. This rearrangement joins TRBV2 to TRBJ2-1, with D perhaps matching TRBD1 (5 bases). CDR3 length equals 15 residues. Germline V gives CDR1 SNHLY, CDR2 FYNNEI. This chain's CDR3 is CANSALQVKGNEQFF. CDR3 coding DNA: TGTGCCAACAGTGCGTTACAGGTCAAAGGGAATGAGCAGTTCTTC.

This clonotype showed up many times. This sequence joins TRBV20-1 and TRBJ2-7; TRBD2 aligns across 10 bases. This CDR3 has 13 residues. The germline V gene has CDR1 DFQATT and CDR2 SNEGSKA (reference sequence). V lost 7 bases and J lost 7; bases outside the gene matches: 10. The CDR3 sequence: CSVPLAGNREQYF. DNA for the CDR3: TGCAGTGTCCCACTAGCGGGAAACAGGGAGCAGTACTTC.

The V call is TRBV9, the J call TRBJ1-1; unclear D gene. The CDR3 runs to 13 residues. V was clipped by 0 bases and J by 3 bases, with 6 bases between them. Germline values: CDR1 SGDLS, CDR2 YYNGEE. CDR3 bases: TGTGCCAGCAGCGTAGCCGGGGACACTGAAGCTTTCTTT. It is translated as CASSVAGDTEAFF.

This clonotype was counted at least ten times. The chain has TRBV20-1 and TRBJ1-6; TRBD1 matches 9 bases. The germline gives CDR1 DFQATT, CDR2 SNEGSKA (reference sequence). With 0 bases clipped from V and 7 bases from J, the junction kept 1 base outside the gene matches. This CDR3 has 14 residues. CDR3 region: CSAREQGANSPLHF. In DNA, the CDR3 is TGCAGTGCTAGAGAACAGGGGGCAAATTCACCCCTCCACTTT.